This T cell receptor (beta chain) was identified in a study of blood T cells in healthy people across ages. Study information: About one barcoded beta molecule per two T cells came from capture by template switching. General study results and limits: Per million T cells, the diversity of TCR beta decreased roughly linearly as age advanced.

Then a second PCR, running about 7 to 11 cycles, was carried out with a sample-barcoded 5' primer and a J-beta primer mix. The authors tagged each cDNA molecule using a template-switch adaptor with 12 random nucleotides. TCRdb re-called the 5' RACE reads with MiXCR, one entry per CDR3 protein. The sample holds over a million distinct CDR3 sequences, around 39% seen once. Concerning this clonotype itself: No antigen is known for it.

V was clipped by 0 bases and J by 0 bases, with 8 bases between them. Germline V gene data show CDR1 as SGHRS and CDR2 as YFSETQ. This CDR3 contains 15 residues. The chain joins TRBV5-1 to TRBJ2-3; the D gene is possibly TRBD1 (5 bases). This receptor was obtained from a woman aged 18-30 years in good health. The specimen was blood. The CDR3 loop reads CASSLEGKSTDTQYF. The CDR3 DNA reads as TGCGCCAGCAGCTTGGAGGGGAAGAGCACAGATACGCAGTATTTT.